This T cell receptor beta chain was observed in a study of CD4 T cells in relation to SARS-CoV-2 and coronaviruses. Study context: Crossreactive spike epitopes shared across donors were mapped to their HLA restriction. Findings of the study overall: Pre-pandemic and post-infection samples never came from the same donor. In roughly 60% of donors, memory CD4+ clonotypes crossrecognized SARS-CoV-2 and at least one common cold coronavirus spike.

Sequenced by immunoSEQ multiplex PCR; TCRdb stores in-frame clones only, minus some. This repertoire shows roughly 30,000 clones, about 70% found once; its top ten account for roughly 25%. For this clone: The target antigen is unknown.

The unexposed donors gave CD4+ T cells in about 2011-2018, prior to COVID-19. The cells were cultured for about ten days before CD4+ T cells were isolated. Sample: CD4+ T cells from PBMCs, cultured in vitro. The clonotype comes from a human donor in good health.

CDR3 nucleotides: TGTGCCACCAGTGGTGGAGGGGGAACAGATACGCAGTATTTT. Protein sequence: CATSGGGGTDTQYF. The chain recombines TRBV24-1 with TRBJ2-3, with D perhaps assigned TRBD1 or TRBD2 (6 bases each). Germline CDR1 reads KGHDR; CDR2 reads SFDVKD. The length of the CDR3 is 14 residues. The V end lost 5 bases, the J end lost 3 bases, and 11 bases lay between the germline ends.